This is a list of T cell receptor beta chains from one sample in a study of cytomegalovirus exposure and HLA in healthy donors. Profiling relied on immunoSEQ multiplex PCR, and the TCRdb table lists in-frame clones only, not all of them. The sample has around 97,000 clones, roughly 70% seen once. Source material: PBMCs. The receptors here all came from a woman aged 45-65 years in good health and CMV-seronegative. Both conserved end residues are trimmed from each CDR3.

v_gene | CDR3aa
TRBV5-4 | ASSFETARDEQF
TRBV29-1 | SVFGQALDTQY
TRBV28 | ASTVAGYTDTQY
TRBV11-2 | ASSLAGRSTDTQY
TRBV11-2 | ASRAGGSGIIYEQY
TRBV2 | ASSYTSSGNTIY
TRBV5-1 | ASSLVATSKVQETQY
TRBV7-8 | ASSLVFGGRETQY
TRBV4-1 | ASSQVGNGEQF
TRBV10-3 | AISEGGRTYNEQF
TRBV10-2 | ASSDREGLAET
TRBV2 | ASSEGTFSNQPQH
TRBV19 | ASSIPSSITGGQETQY
TRBV6-5 | ASSYGTGNYEQY
TRBV30 | AWTGSGNTIY
TRBV7-7 | ASSPTPQSTPLEQF
TRBV7-9 | ASSLRQGAGQETQY
TRBV7-9 | ASSTTGTGGEPQH
TRBV4-1 | ASSLLGQGVGNTIY
TRBV5-4 | ASSPNQIGELF
TRBV11-2 | ASPSGGPNTGELF
TRBV5-6 | ASSFIVAGFTDTQY
TRBV7-9 | SSSLAPLAGLEQY
TRBV5-6 | ASSSQSTDAQY
TRBV14 | ASSTRGPVAEAF
TRBV7-6 | ASSLASVAGGLDTQY
TRBV9 | ASSDRDRGFEQY
TRBV7-9 | ASSLSTGHYNEQF
TRBV2 | ASSTDRDTEAF
TRBV5-6 | ASSLGQGYGNTIY
TRBV7-8 | ASSLARTGLTYEQY
TRBV2 | ASRPTGGTYEQY
TRBV28 | ASSLNPGAGNTIY
TRBV23-1 | ASSQSLTDSSYNEQF
TRBV18 | ASSPAMGPPSYEQY
TRBV27 | ASGTDPWYEQY
TRBV7-7 | ASSPHSGNNNEQF
TRBV4-2 | ASSQETRLAGDFNEQF
TRBV9 | ASSVDLAGVGETQY
TRBV27 | ASSLSSSGGYEQY
TRBV18 | ASSMLWEVQENEQY
TRBV5-1 | ASSLSQGSTGELF
TRBV6-1 | ASSDLGRDTEAF
TRBV27 | ASSLGGRGFGEQY
TRBV4-3 | ASSQDIRGRANTGELF
TRBV7-2 | ASSFPQTDGYT
TRBV5-8 | ASSLPQGNSYEQY
TRBV5-5 | ASSFGRVDGYT
TRBV2 | ASRETGTYEQY
TRBV7-2 | ASSAGGPVNTQY
TRBV29-1 | SAGGAGANVLT
TRBV19 | ATAVGTEAF
TRBV6-5 | ASSYSVVAGPYGYT